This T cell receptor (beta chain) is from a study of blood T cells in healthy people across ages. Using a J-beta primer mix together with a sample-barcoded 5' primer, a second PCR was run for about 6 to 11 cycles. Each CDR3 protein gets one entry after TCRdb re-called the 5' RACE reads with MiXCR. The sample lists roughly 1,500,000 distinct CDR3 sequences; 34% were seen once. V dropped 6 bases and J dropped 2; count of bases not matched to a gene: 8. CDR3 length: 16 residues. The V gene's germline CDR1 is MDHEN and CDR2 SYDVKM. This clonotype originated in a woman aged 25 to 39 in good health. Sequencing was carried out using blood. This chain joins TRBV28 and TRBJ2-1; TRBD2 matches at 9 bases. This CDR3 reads CASSWGLAETYNEQFF. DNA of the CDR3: TGTGCCAGCAGCTGGGGACTAGCTGAGACCTACAATGAGCAGTTCTTC.